The 28 T cell receptor beta chains below were found in one sample sequenced in a study of T-cell memory formation after mild COVID-19. Each CDR3 protein is one row after TCRdb ran MiXCR on the 5' RACE reads. The table has about 190,000 distinct CDR3 sequences, about 16% seen once. Sequences were obtained from PBMCs or a T cell subset sorted from them (not recorded which). Receptors were obtained from an adult woman who had mild COVID-19 (a few samples of this study predate the infection). Cell type and time point are not known.

This chain links TRBV20-1 with TRBJ2-3; D is unclear. V lost 7 bases and J lost 4, with 15 bases in between. The CDR3 is 13 amino acids. CDR1 and CDR2 (germline): DFQATT, SNEGSKA (reference sequence). The CDR3 sequence: CSVGLGSSDTQYF. The DNA of the CDR3 is TGCAGTGTAGGATTAGGAAGCTCAGATACGCAGTATTTT.

The chain carries TRBV9 and TRBJ1-1, with 8 bases fitting TRBD1. Germline CDR1 reads SGDLS; CDR2 reads YYNGEE. With 0 bases clipped from V and 1 base from J, the junction kept 2 bases outside the gene matches. This CDR3 has 15 residues. CDR3 nucleotides: TGTGCCAGCAGCGTAGTTGACAGGGGGAACACTGAAGCTTTCTTT. It codes for CASSVVDRGNTEAFF.

As to this clonotype: The junction departs from the called germline gene at one end, perhaps through a read error. CDR3 coding DNA: TGTGCCAGCAGCCTAACAACAGGATCCGGCTACACCTTC. It codes for CASSLTTGSGYTF. The V call is TRBV7-3, the J call TRBJ1-2; the D gene is possibly TRBD1 (5 bases). There are 13 residues in the CDR3. The germline CDR1 and CDR2 sequences are SGHTA and FQGTGA.

J is TRBJ2-6 and V is TRBV7-3, with TRBD1 identical over 8 bases. V shed 5 bases and J 4 bases; nucleotides not matched to a gene: 4. The germline gives CDR1 SGHTA, CDR2 FQGTGA. CDR3 length equals 15 residues. CDR3 protein: CASSPTGDGANVLTF. The CDR3 DNA sequence: TGTGCCAGCAGCCCGACAGGGGACGGGGCCAACGTCCTGACTTTC.

In this sample, this clonotype turned up a few times. The chain recombines TRBV30 with TRBJ2-7; D unclear. The length of the CDR3 is 13 residues. CDR1 and CDR2 (germline): GTSNPN, SVGIG (reference sequence). V was shortened by 3 bases and J by 7 bases, with 16 bases between the two germline ends. CDR3: CAWSLRTLGEQYF. For the CDR3, the DNA is TGTGCCTGGAGCCTTCGGACGCTCGGGGAGCAGTACTTC.

The count of this clonotype is one. This chain uses TRBV7-9 with TRBJ2-7; D not certain. V lost 5 bases and J lost 2, with 10 bases in between. The CDR3 is made up of 13 amino acids. CDR1 SEHNR and CDR2 FQNEAQ come from the germline V gene (reference sequence). Here the CDR3 DNA reads TGTGCCAGCAGCGCCTCAAGTACCTACGAGCAGTACTTC. It specifies CASSASSTYEQYF.

The rearrangement uses TRBV20-1 and TRBJ2-1; weak D call: TRBD2 (6 bases). Germline V gene lookup returns CDR1 DFQATT and CDR2 SNEGSKA (reference sequence). The CDR3 contains 13 residues. The ends were cut back, 3 bases at V and 4 bases at J, with 10 bases in the middle. CDR3 protein: CSASSGLYNEQFF. The DNA for the CDR3 is TGCAGTGCTAGTAGCGGCCTGTACAATGAGCAGTTCTTC.

The chain couples TRBV20-1 to TRBJ1-4, with D maybe TRBD1 (5 bases). The CDR3 covers 15 residues. The germline V and J ends were trimmed by 3 bases and 2 bases, with 13 bases remaining between them. Per the germline V gene, CDR1 is DFQATT and CDR2 is SNEGSKA (reference sequence). CDR3 sequence reads: CSARNPGSTNEKLFF. The CDR3 bases are TGCAGTGCTAGGAACCCAGGGAGCACTAATGAAAAACTGTTTTTT.

This clonotype was seen more than once but under ten times. V is TRBV5-1 and J is TRBJ1-1; D is undetermined. The CDR3 runs 14 residues. The V gene's germline CDR1 is SGHRS and CDR2 YFSETQ. V lost 4 bases and J 4 bases, leaving 14 bases between the germline ends. CDR3 DNA: TGCGCCAGCAGCCCGGGAAATGGCGTCACTGAAGCTTTCTTT. This sequence encodes CASSPGNGVTEAFF.

This chain links TRBV7-3 with TRBJ1-1; 8 nucleotides agree with TRBD1. The CDR3 totals 15 residues. The germline V gene encodes CDR1 SGHTA and CDR2 FQGTGA. Trimming took 4 bases from V and 1 from J; bases not matched to a gene: 5. The CDR3, as DNA: TGTGCCAGCAGCTCGACGACAGGGGCGAACACTGAAGCTTTCTTT. Amino acid sequence: CASSSTTGANTEAFF.

The sample holds a few counts of this clonotype. The rearrangement joins TRBV11-2 to TRBJ2-1; D possibly corresponds to TRBD2 (6 bases). The CDR3 spans 16 residues. Germline CDR1 is SGHAT and CDR2 is FQNNGV. The germline V and J ends were trimmed by 1 base and 0 bases, with 10 bases remaining between them. The chain's CDR3 is CASSLVGGNSYNEQFF. The CDR3 coding sequence is TGTGCCAGCAGCTTAGTGGGGGGTAACTCCTACAATGAGCAGTTCTTC.

This clonotype was counted only a few times. The V gene is TRBV7-8, the J gene TRBJ1-6; D is possibly TRBD1 (6 bases). There are 15 residues in the CDR3. Per germline, CDR1 SGHVS and CDR2 FQNEAQ. V lost 5 bases to trimming and J lost 7 bases, with 15 bases between them. CDR3 in amino acids: CASSLQGQGNSPLHF. Written as DNA, the CDR3 is TGTGCCAGCAGCCTACAGGGTCAAGGCAATTCACCCCTCCACTTT.

The V call is TRBV20-1, the J call TRBJ2-5; the D gene is possibly TRBD2 (6 bases). This CDR3 spans 12 amino acids. Germline V lookup: CDR1 DFQATT, CDR2 SNEGSKA (reference sequence). V dropped 5 bases and J dropped 4 bases, with 11 bases sitting between them. The CDR3 protein is CSAGTGSETQYF. The CDR3 DNA reads TGCAGTGCTGGGACTGGCTCAGAGACCCAGTACTTC.

The chain has TRBV7-9 and TRBJ2-1; the match to TRBD2 covers 11 bases. The CDR3 totals 15 residues. V shed 8 bases and J 5 bases; nucleotides not matched to a gene: 8. Per germline, CDR1 SEHNR and CDR2 FQNEAQ (reference sequence). CDR3 residues: CASGPTSGRDNEQFF. The CDR3 nucleotides read TGTGCCAGCGGCCCAACTAGCGGGAGAGACAATGAGCAGTTCTTC.

The chain has TRBV24-1 and TRBJ1-2, with a possible D match to TRBD1 (5 bases). V lost 6 bases, J lost 6 bases, and 16 bases lay in between. Germline V gives CDR1 KGHDR, CDR2 SFDVKD. CDR3 size: 14 residues. The CDR3: CATSRDAQLDGYTF. In DNA form, the CDR3 reads TGTGCCACCAGTAGGGACGCCCAGCTCGATGGCTACACCTTC.

The rearrangement joins TRBV7-2 to TRBJ2-4, with a possible D match to TRBD2 (6 bases). Trimming took 5 bases from V and 8 from J, leaving 16 bases between them. This CDR3 contains 14 residues. CDR1 SGHTA and CDR2 FQGNSA come from the germline V gene. CDR3 DNA sequence: TGTGCCAGCAGCCAGGACTATACCCTGGACATTCAGTACTTC. As protein: CASSQDYTLDIQYF.

This clonotype was picked up a small number of times. V and J are TRBV5-1 and TRBJ1-5; TRBD1 matches 7 bases. CDR3 length: 15 amino acids. The germline gives CDR1 SGHRS, CDR2 YFSETQ. Trimming cost V 3 bases and J 4 bases; bases outside gene matches: 7. CDR3 coding DNA: TGCGCCAGCAGCTCGACAGGGTTGGGGAATCAGCCCCAGCATTTT. Protein product: CASSSTGLGNQPQHF.

This clonotype turned up a few times. This chain joins TRBV7-8 and TRBJ2-1; D ambiguous. Germline lookup yields CDR1 SGHVS and CDR2 FQNEAQ. The V end was cut by 3 bases, the J end by 8 bases, with 29 bases between. The CDR3 covers 19 residues. CDR3 region: CASSLDQLKGWLDGDEQFF. The CDR3 DNA sequence: TGTGCCAGCAGCTTGGATCAACTGAAGGGATGGCTGGACGGCGATGAGCAGTTCTTC.

The sample holds a few counts of this clonotype. In DNA form, the CDR3 reads TGTGCCAGCAGCCGCCTGTTGGAGTCTACGCAGTATTTT. Translation gives CASSRLLESTQYF. The chain uses TRBV7-3 and TRBJ2-3, with D uncertain. This CDR3 is 13 amino acids long. Trimming removed 5 bases at V and 8 bases at J, with 14 bases between. The germline V gene has CDR1 SGHTA and CDR2 FQGTGA.

CDR3 bases: TGTGCCAGCAGGCCAACCCGGGACAACGGGGGCTACACCTTC. This codes for CASRPTRDNGGYTF. The chain is built from TRBV12-3 or TRBV12-4 and TRBJ1-2, with D maybe TRBD1 (6 bases). CDR3 size: 14 residues. Trimming took 6 bases from V and 8 from J, leaving 19 bases between them.

This clonotype was recorded a few times. The chain's CDR3 is CSVDGSPAAFF. The DNA for the CDR3 is TGCAGCGTTGACGGGAGCCCAGCAGCTTTCTTT. The chain couples TRBV29-1 to TRBJ1-1, with D hard to call. The V and J ends lost 3 bases and 10 bases respectively, with 12 bases between them. In germline, CDR1 is SQVTM, CDR2 ANQGSEA. CDR3 length: 11 amino acids.

The V call is TRBV12-3 or TRBV12-4, the J call TRBJ1-2, with unresolved D. CDR3 length: 14 amino acids. Trimming took off 3 bases at V and 8 bases at J, with 16 bases between the two ends. The chain's CDR3 is CASSFRREIRGYTF. In DNA, the CDR3 is TGTGCCAGCAGTTTCAGGAGGGAAATCAGGGGCTACACCTTC.

J is TRBJ2-1 and V is TRBV7-2, with 11 bases aligning to TRBD2. Germline V gives CDR1 SGHTA, CDR2 FQGNSA. J was trimmed by 4 bases and V by 1 base; bases with no gene match: 3. The length of the CDR3 is 16 residues. The CDR3 loop is CASSLGGTSGYNEQFF. DNA of the CDR3: TGTGCCAGCAGCTTAGGGGGGACTAGCGGATACAATGAGCAGTTCTTC.

The chain joins TRBV5-6 to TRBJ2-3; maybe TRBD1 (7 bases). Germline lookup yields CDR1 SGHDT and CDR2 YYEEEE. Trimming took off 7 bases at V and 4 bases at J, with 16 bases between the two ends. The CDR3 sequence is 14 residues long. The CDR3 nucleotides read TGTGCCAGCCACAGGGGCGGCGGGGCAGATACGCAGTATTTT. Translation: CASHRGGGADTQYF.

V and J are TRBV30 and TRBJ1-6; TRBD1 aligns across 9 bases. Germline CDR1 is GTSNPN and CDR2 is SVGIG (reference sequence). The junction had 8 bases not matched to a gene; V was cut back by 4 bases and J by 10 bases. The CDR3 covers 14 residues. The CDR3 nucleotides read TGTGCCTGGACCTCGGGGACAGGGAACTCACCCCTCCACTTT. Amino acids: CAWTSGTGNSPLHF.

This clonotype has a count of ten or more. The chain has TRBV15 and TRBJ1-4; perhaps TRBD1 as D (5 bases). Trimming took off 9 bases at V and 9 bases at J, with 17 bases between the two ends. Germline lookup yields CDR1 LNHNV and CDR2 YYDKDF (reference sequence). The CDR3 runs 13 residues. The chain's CDR3 is CATSGDIRKKLFF. CDR3 bases: TGTGCCACATCGGGGGATATCCGAAAAAAACTGTTTTTT.

J is TRBJ2-3 and V is TRBV5-1; possible D gene TRBD2, 5 bases. V gave up 5 bases and J gave up 3 bases, with 10 bases separating them. The CDR3 has 13 amino acids. Per germline, CDR1 SGHRS and CDR2 YFSETQ. The CDR3 loop is CASRASGTDTQYF. The CDR3, as DNA: TGCGCCAGCAGGGCCAGCGGAACAGATACGCAGTATTTT.

The chain couples TRBV30 to TRBJ2-1; 14 bases map to TRBD2. The V and J ends lost 5 bases and 0 bases, in that order; junction bases with no gene match: 12. Germline-derived CDR1 and CDR2 are GTSNPN and SVGIG (reference sequence). This CDR3 region has 19 residues. CDR3 sequence: CAWEGRTSGGRYSYNEQFF. The CDR3 DNA follows: TGTGCCTGGGAAGGGAGGACTAGCGGGGGGCGTTACTCCTACAATGAGCAGTTCTTC.